This T cell receptor beta chain came from a study of T cells in Graves' hyperthyroidism and ophthalmopathy. Study-level points and caveats: Ophthalmopathy onset followed model prediction by a median about 6.5 months. In blood, most of the thyroid clonotypes expanded above 0.001 were also present.

Germline loops: CDR1 MNHNY, CDR2 SVGAGI (reference sequence). V was pared by 2 bases and J by 4 bases, with 4 bases of the junction left unmatched. This CDR3 is built from 16 residues. RNA transcripts provided the source from which TCR beta CDR3 regions were amplified. The primer set for the first-round RT-PCR of the TCR CDR3 was HTBI. Each CDR3 protein is one row after TCRdb ran MiXCR on the multiplex PCR reads. Of around 600,000 distinct CDR3 sequences in the sample, about a sixth were seen once. About this clonotype itself: Its antigen remains unknown.

Each person with ophthalmopathy scored at least 3 on the Clinical Activity Score, reached NOSPECS grade 4 or higher, and had been ill under 3 months. Sample: blood. The TCR comes from a middle-aged woman with Graves' ophthalmopathy. The rearrangement links TRBV6-6 to TRBJ2-1, with 11 nucleotides matching TRBD1. CDR3 bases: TGTGCCAGCAGTTACGGGGGACAGGGGGTTTACAATGAGCAGTTCTTC. The encoded protein is CASSYGGQGVYNEQFF.